Shown below are 24 T cell receptor beta chains from a single sample sequenced in a study of vaccination effects on CD4 cells after COVID-19. No antigens are known for them. Ahead of sequencing, the ViraFEST assay grew antigen-specific CD4+ T cells using viral peptide pools. When ten to eleven days of culture had elapsed, CD4+ T cells were isolated. Vaccine recipients had no previous SARS-CoV-2 infection; their nucleocapsid antibodies were negative. Assay used: immunoSEQ multiplex PCR; TCRdb lists only in-frame clones, some missing. Of about 34,000 clones detected, less than 80% appear once; the ten largest clones hold about 27%. Here the sequenced sample was CD4+ T cells from PBMCs cultured with HCoV-OC43 spike peptides, taken before COVID-19 vaccination. As for subset: HCoV-OC43 spike overlapping peptide pool stimulation. The receptor source for this set is a human donor who received a COVID-19 vaccine.

The J gene is TRBJ1-1, the V gene TRBV7-8; the match to TRBD1 covers 9 bases. V shed 0 bases, J shed 10 bases, and the junction held 15 bases outside the gene matches. Germline lookup yields CDR1 SGHVS and CDR2 FQNEAQ. The CDR3 spans 17 residues. Here the CDR3 DNA reads TGTGCCAGCAGCTTAGCGTGGGACAGGGTGGGATCAGAACGAGCTTTCTTT. This translates into CASSLAWDRVGSERAFF.

The V gene is TRBV5-1, the J gene TRBJ1-1; 10 nucleotides match TRBD1. The germline CDR1 and CDR2 sequences are SGHRS and YFSETQ. The CDR3 is made up of 15 amino acids. The J segment lost 5 bases and the V segment lost 4 bases, leaving 8 bases of the junction unmatched. The CDR3: CASSSQDRGRTEAFF. The CDR3 DNA is TGCGCCAGCAGCAGTCAGGACAGGGGGAGGACTGAAGCTTTCTTT.

In its sample, this clone ranks as medium-sized. Germline is not matched at one junction end, which may reflect a read error. V is TRBV7-7 and J is TRBJ2-3; no clear D. The CDR3 covers 13 residues. Germline assignment: CDR1 SSHAT and CDR2 FNYEAQ (reference sequence). The CDR3 DNA reads TGTGCTAGCAGCTTAGGCCGCACAGATACGCAGTATTTT. Amino acid sequence: CASSLGRTDTQYF.

CDR3 in amino acids: CASSLGDGGSANYGYTF. The CDR3 DNA follows: TGTGCCAGCAGCTTGGGGGACGGAGGGTCCGCGAACTATGGCTACACCTTC. This chain links TRBV5-4 with TRBJ1-2, with a tentative D call TRBD1 (5 bases). Germline V CDR1 and CDR2: SGHNT, YYREEE (reference sequence). V was trimmed by 0 bases and J by 2 bases, leaving 17 bases between them. The CDR3 consists of 17 residues.

In this sample, this clone turned up a few times. V is TRBV19 and J is TRBJ1-1; D gene uncertain. The CDR3 has 13 amino acids. Trimming pared 3 bases from V and 2 bases from J, leaving 7 bases between. Germline-derived CDR1 and CDR2 are LNHDA and SQIVND (reference sequence). CDR3 amino acids: CASSISLNTEAFF. The CDR3 DNA is TGTGCCAGTAGTATCAGCCTAAACACTGAAGCTTTCTTT.

The rearrangement uses TRBV5-4 and TRBJ2-3; D remains ambiguous. This CDR3 has 17 amino acids. The V gene's germline CDR1 is SGHNT and CDR2 YYREEE (reference sequence). The germline V and J ends were trimmed by 6 bases and 0 bases, with 20 bases remaining between them. CDR3 in DNA: TGTGCCAGCAACCCCTCCCCAAGAACAGCGAGCACAGATACGCAGTATTTT. This gives the protein CASNPSPRTASTDTQYF.

This clone occurred once. The rearrangement uses TRBV5-8 and TRBJ2-3; 7 bases align to TRBD2. The CDR3 is 15 residues long. Losses at the gene ends were 4 bases for V and 6 bases for J; bases not matched to a gene: 11. Germline-derived CDR1 and CDR2 are SGHTS and YDEGEE. The CDR3 spells CASSRPTSMSDTQYF. Written as DNA, the CDR3 is TGTGCCAGCAGCCGACCGACTAGCATGTCGGATACGCAGTATTTT.

The genes are TRBV19 and TRBJ1-2; 7 nucleotides line up with TRBD1. Germline CDR1 is LNHDA and CDR2 is SQIVND (reference sequence). The CDR3 extends over 13 amino acids. J was trimmed by 3 bases and V by 8 bases; bases with no gene match: 6. CDR3 sequence: CASGRTGDYGYTF. The CDR3 coding sequence is TGTGCCAGTGGACGGACAGGAGACTATGGCTACACCTTC.

The chain has TRBV6-5 and TRBJ2-2, with a possible D match to TRBD2 (6 bases). Between the trimmed V and J ends, which lost 0 bases and 5 bases, there was a span of 10 bases. The germline V gene encodes CDR1 MNHEY and CDR2 SVGAGI. This CDR3 region has 15 residues. The CDR3 region has the DNA TGTGCCAGCAGTTACTCAAGGGCGGGGACCGGGGAGCTGTTTTTT. Translation: CASSYSRAGTGELFF.

In DNA, the CDR3 is TGTGCCAGCAGGCCGACTTTAAACTATGGCTACACCTTC. Its translation: CASRPTLNYGYTF. The chain is built from TRBV6-5 and TRBJ1-2; the D is unclear. The CDR3 sequence is 13 residues long. CDR1 is MNHEY and CDR2 is SVGAGI in the germline V gene. The germline V and J ends were trimmed by 6 bases and 2 bases, with 10 bases remaining between them.

V and J are TRBV29-1 and TRBJ1-2; tentative D call: TRBD1 (6 bases). V lost 7 bases to trimming and J lost 8 bases, with 14 bases between them. Germline values: CDR1 SQVTM, CDR2 ANQGSEA. This CDR3 comprises 11 residues. This CDR3 is CSAQGNSGYTF. DNA for the CDR3: TGCAGCGCCCAGGGGAATAGCGGCTACACCTTC.

This sequence joins TRBV29-1 and TRBJ1-4; D is possibly TRBD1 (6 bases). V was clipped by 7 bases and J by 6 bases, with 12 bases between them. Per the germline V gene, CDR1 is SQVTM and CDR2 is ANQGSEA. The CDR3 is 12 amino acids. CDR3 sequence reads: CSAGTPHEKLFF. As DNA, the CDR3 is TGCAGCGCCGGGACACCTCATGAAAAACTGTTTTTT.

The chain recombines TRBV12-3 or TRBV12-4 with TRBJ1-5; D is uncertain. The V end was cut by 3 bases, the J end by 4 bases, with 4 bases between. The CDR3 is 12 residues long. The CDR3 loop reads CASSLGNQPQHF. As DNA, the CDR3 is TGTGCCAGCAGTTTGGGGAATCAGCCCCAGCATTTT.

The rearrangement uses TRBV2 and TRBJ1-3; TRBD1 matches at 7 bases. The germline CDR1 and CDR2 sequences are SNHLY and FYNNEI. V was clipped by 6 bases and J by 0 bases; unmatched bases: 2. This CDR3 region has 14 residues. The CDR3 sequence: CASRGDSSGNTIYF. DNA for the CDR3: TGTGCCAGCAGAGGGGACAGCTCTGGAAACACCATATATTTT.

The chain joins TRBV27 to TRBJ1-6; 7 positions match TRBD1. CDR1 and CDR2 from the germline V gene are MNHEY and SMNVEV (reference sequence). CDR3 length equals 15 residues. Trimming removed 5 bases from V and 6 bases from J; junction bases left unmatched: 7. The CDR3 DNA reads as TGTGCCAGCAGTCCATTGGGACAGCGTAATTCACCCCTCCACTTT. It yields the protein CASSPLGQRNSPLHF.

The J gene is TRBJ2-1, the V gene TRBV5-5; TRBD2 might be the D (6 bases). Trimming cost V 2 bases and J 6 bases, with 15 bases left between them. The CDR3 runs to 15 residues. In germline, CDR1 is SGHKS, CDR2 YYEKEE (reference sequence). The CDR3 is CASSFPGVTLNEQFF. In DNA form, the CDR3 reads TGTGCCAGCAGCTTCCCGGGAGTTACCCTCAATGAGCAGTTCTTC.

The chain recombines TRBV28 with TRBJ1-5; 7 bases fit TRBD1. CDR3 size: 16 residues. Germline assignment: CDR1 MDHEN and CDR2 SYDVKM. V dropped 2 bases and J dropped 3; count of bases not matched to a gene: 7. The CDR3 nucleotides read TGTGCCAGCAGTTTACTTGGCCAGGGGGACAATCAGCCCCAGCATTTT. Translating it yields CASSLLGQGDNQPQHF.

This chain uses TRBV28 with TRBJ1-1; D not certain. Deletions cut 6 bases from V and 3 bases from J, with 17 bases between. CDR1 is MDHEN, CDR2 SYDVKM, per germline. The CDR3 totals 15 residues. The CDR3 reads CASSPRFWGYTEAFF. The CDR3 region has the DNA TGTGCCAGCAGCCCTCGATTCTGGGGTTACACTGAAGCTTTCTTT.

The CDR3 coding sequence is TGTGCCAGCAGCTCCTCGGGCTACGAGCAGTACTTC. As protein: CASSSSGYEQYF. The chain recombines TRBV11-2 with TRBJ2-7; no clear D gene. The V and J ends lost 4 bases and 3 bases respectively, with 7 bases between them. CDR3 length: 12 amino acids. CDR1 and CDR2 (germline): SGHAT, FQNNGV.

Only one count was recorded for this clone. The chain links TRBV10-3 to TRBJ1-1; D is undetermined. Per germline, CDR1 ENHRY and CDR2 SYGVKD. The CDR3 is made up of 14 amino acids. The ends were cut back, 6 bases at V and 1 base at J, with 12 bases in the middle. The CDR3 region is CAIRGQLGNTEAFF. In DNA form, the CDR3 reads TGTGCCATCAGGGGCCAATTAGGGAACACTGAAGCTTTCTTT.

The chain recombines TRBV5-1 with TRBJ2-3; TRBD2 matches at 12 bases. This CDR3 has 18 amino acids. From germline, CDR1 is SGHRS and CDR2 YFSETQ. V was clipped by 3 bases and J by 0 bases; unmatched bases: 8. CDR3 nucleotide sequence: TGCGCCAGCAGCTCCGGACTAGCGGGACATACTAGCACAGATACGCAGTATTTT. Translation gives CASSSGLAGHTSTDTQYF.

A few counts support this clone. This chain joins TRBV4-2 and TRBJ1-4; 8 bases line up with TRBD1. There are 14 residues in the CDR3. The V and J ends lost 1 base and 7 bases, in that order; junction bases with no gene match: 2. CDR1 is LGHNA, CDR2 YNFKEQ, per germline. DNA for the CDR3: TGTGCCAGCAGCCAAGGACAGGGGCCTGAAAAACTGTTTTTT. It codes for CASSQGQGPEKLFF.

This chain connects TRBV7-2 to TRBJ1-5, with a weak D call TRBD1 (5 bases). The CDR3 covers 15 residues. V was trimmed by 3 bases and J by 7 bases, leaving 16 bases between them. In germline, CDR1 is SGHTA, CDR2 FQGNSA. The CDR3 spells CASSLQGRNSQPQHF. CDR3 nucleotide sequence: TGTGCCAGCAGCTTGCAGGGAAGGAACAGCCAGCCCCAGCATTTT.

CDR3 nucleotide sequence: TGCGCCAGCAGCCCCCGCACGACAGGGGTCAGTCAGCCCCAGCATTTT. It yields the protein CASSPRTTGVSQPQHF. The J gene is TRBJ1-5, the V gene TRBV4-1; 8 bases align to TRBD1. V shed 4 bases and J 6 bases; nucleotides not matched to a gene: 11. Germline lookup yields CDR1 MGHRA and CDR2 YSYEKL. The CDR3 loop spans 16 amino acids.